Many counts were recorded for the clone carrying this T cell receptor beta chain. Its ends do not fully match the called genes, so a read error is possible. Alongside a J-beta primer mix, a sample-barcoded 5' primer served in a second PCR lasting about 7 to 11 cycles. MiXCR was run by TCRdb on the 5' RACE reads, yielding one entry per CDR3 protein. The table shows approximately 800,000 distinct CDR3 sequences, with roughly 26% occurring only once. These data belong to a study of blood T cells in healthy people across ages. The CDR3 contains 13 residues. The V gene's germline CDR1 is MGHRA and CDR2 YSYEKL. The same data also contributed to another study, on T cells of mothers and their children.

The sample taken for sequencing was blood. The rearrangement joins TRBV4-1 to TRBJ2-2, with D hard to call. The receptor was derived from a boy under 18 in good health. The CDR3 DNA is TGTGCCAGCAGCCAAGATAACACCGGGGAGCTGTTTTTT. Its translation: CASSQDNTGELFF.